This T cell receptor beta chain was profiled in a study of shared clonotypes between healthy human individuals. Study outcomes and limitations: Although depth was large, rarefaction showed that sequencing of the sorted subsets was incomplete.

In regard to this clone: The antigen is not known.

It was about 210 ng DNA, about 30,000 T cell genomes, that sorted-subset replicate PCRs used. The repertoire was sequenced with immunoSEQ multiplex PCR; TCRdb's copy has only in-frame clones and lacks some. This table holds some 2 million clones, roughly 95% found once. Germline CDR1 is SGHDT and CDR2 is YYEEEE. The V end was cut by 0 bases, the J end by 2 bases, with 13 bases between. CDR3 length: 16 amino acids. The V call is TRBV5-6, the J call TRBJ2-3; D uncertain. Sequencing was performed on naive CD4+ T cells sorted from blood. Stated subset: CD45RA+ positively selected. The TCR comes from a man aged 18 to 29 in good health. This chain's CDR3 is CASSLVHRRSTDTQYF. CDR3 nucleotides: TGTGCCAGCAGCTTGGTTCATCGCAGGTCCACAGATACGCAGTATTTT.